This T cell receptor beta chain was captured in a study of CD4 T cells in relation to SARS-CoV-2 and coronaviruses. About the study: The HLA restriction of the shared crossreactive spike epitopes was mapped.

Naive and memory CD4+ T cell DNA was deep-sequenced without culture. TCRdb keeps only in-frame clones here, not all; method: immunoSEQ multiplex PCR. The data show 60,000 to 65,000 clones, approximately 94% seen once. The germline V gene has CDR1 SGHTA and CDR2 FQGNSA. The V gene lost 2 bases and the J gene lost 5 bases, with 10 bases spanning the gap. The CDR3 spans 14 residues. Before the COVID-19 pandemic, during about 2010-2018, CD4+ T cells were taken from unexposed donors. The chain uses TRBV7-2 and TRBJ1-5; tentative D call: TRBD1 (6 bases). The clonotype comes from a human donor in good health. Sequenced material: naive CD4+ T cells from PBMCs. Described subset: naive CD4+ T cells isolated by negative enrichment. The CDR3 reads CASSLLGGDQPQHF. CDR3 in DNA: TGTGCCAGCAGCTTATTAGGGGGAGATCAGCCCCAGCATTTT. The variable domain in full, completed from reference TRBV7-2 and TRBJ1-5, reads GAGVSQSPSNKVTEKGKDVELRCDPISGHTALYWYRQSLGQGLEFLIYFQGNSAPDKSGLPSDRFSAERTGGSVSTLTIQRTQQEDSAVYLCASSLLGGDQPQHFGDGTRLSIL.